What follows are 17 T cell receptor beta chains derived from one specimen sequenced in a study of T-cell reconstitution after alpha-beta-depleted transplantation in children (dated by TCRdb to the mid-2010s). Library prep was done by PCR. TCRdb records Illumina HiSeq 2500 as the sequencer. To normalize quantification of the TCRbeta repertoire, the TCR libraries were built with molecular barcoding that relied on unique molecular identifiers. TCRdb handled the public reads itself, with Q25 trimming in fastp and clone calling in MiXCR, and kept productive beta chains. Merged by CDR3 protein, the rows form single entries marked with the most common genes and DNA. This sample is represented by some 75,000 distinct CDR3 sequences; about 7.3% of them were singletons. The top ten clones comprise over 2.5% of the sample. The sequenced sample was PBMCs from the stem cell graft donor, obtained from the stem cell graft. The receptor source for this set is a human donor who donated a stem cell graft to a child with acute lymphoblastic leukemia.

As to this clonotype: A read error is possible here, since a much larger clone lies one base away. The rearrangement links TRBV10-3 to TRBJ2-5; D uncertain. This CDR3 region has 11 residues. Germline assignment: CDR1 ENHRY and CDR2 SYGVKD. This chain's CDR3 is CVISNEETQYF. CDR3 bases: TGTGTCATCAGCAACGAGGAGACCCAGTACTTC.

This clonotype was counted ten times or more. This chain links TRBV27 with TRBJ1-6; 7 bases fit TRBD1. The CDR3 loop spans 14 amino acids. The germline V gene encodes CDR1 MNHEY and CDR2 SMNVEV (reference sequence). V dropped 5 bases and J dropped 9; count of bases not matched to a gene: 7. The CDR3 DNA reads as TGTGCCAGCAGTCCGACAGGGTTAGGTTCACCCCTCCACTTT. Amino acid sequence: CASSPTGLGSPLHF.

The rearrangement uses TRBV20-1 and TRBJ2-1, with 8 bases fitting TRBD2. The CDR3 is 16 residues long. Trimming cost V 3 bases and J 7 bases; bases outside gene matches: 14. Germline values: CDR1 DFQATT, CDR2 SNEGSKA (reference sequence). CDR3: CSASPPTSGKGNEQFF. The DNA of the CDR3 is TGCAGTGCTAGTCCTCCTACTAGCGGAAAGGGGAATGAGCAGTTCTTC.

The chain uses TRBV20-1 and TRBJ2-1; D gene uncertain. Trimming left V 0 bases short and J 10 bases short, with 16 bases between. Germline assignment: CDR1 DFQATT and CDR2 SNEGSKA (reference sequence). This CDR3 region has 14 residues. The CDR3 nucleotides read TGCAGTGCTAGAGAGGCCCAGAAGTTCCCCGAGCAGTTCTTC. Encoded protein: CSAREAQKFPEQFF.

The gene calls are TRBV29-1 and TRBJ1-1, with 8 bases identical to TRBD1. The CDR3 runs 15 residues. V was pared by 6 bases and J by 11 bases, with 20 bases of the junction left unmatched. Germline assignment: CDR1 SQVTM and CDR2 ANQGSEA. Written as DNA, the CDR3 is TGCAGCGTCTCCCCGACAGGGGACCTTATGGATGCGGCTTTCTTT. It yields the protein CSVSPTGDLMDAAFF.

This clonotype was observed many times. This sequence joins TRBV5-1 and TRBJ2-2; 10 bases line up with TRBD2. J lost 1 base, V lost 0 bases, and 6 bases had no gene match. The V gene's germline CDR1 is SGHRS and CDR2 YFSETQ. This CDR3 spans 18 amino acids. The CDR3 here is CASSLGWLAGENTGELFF. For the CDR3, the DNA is TGCGCCAGCAGCTTGGGATGGCTAGCGGGAGAGAACACCGGGGAGCTGTTTTTT.

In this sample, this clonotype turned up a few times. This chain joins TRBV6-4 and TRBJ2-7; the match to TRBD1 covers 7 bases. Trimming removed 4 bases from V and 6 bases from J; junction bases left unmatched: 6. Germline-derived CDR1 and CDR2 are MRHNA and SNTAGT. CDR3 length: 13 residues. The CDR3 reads CASSVDRFSEQYF. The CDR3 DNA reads TGTGCCAGCAGTGTGGACAGGTTCTCCGAGCAGTACTTC.

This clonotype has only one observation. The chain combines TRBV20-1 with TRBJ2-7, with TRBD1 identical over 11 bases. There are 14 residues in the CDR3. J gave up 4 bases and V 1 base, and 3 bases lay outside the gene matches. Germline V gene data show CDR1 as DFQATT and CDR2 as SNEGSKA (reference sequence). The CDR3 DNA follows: TGCAGTGCTAGAGCGGACAGGGGGCGATACGAGCAGTACTTC. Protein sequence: CSARADRGRYEQYF.

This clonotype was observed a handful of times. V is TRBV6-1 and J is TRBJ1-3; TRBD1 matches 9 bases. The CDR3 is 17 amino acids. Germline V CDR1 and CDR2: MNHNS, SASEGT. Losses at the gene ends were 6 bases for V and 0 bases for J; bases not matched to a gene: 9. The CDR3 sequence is CASSPIQGATSGNTIYF. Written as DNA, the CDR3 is TGTGCCAGCAGCCCAATACAGGGGGCCACCTCTGGAAACACCATATATTTT.

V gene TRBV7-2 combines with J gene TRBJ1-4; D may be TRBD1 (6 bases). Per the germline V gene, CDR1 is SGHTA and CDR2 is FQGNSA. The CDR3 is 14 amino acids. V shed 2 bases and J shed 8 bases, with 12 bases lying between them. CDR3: CASSLTGSVEKLFF. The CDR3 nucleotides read TGTGCCAGCAGCTTAACAGGGTCAGTGGAAAAACTGTTTTTT.

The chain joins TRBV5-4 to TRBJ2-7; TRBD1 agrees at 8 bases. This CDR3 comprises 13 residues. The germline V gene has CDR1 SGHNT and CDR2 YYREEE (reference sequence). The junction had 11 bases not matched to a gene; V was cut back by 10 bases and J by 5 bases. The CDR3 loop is CAVQDRVKHEQYF. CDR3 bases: TGTGCCGTGCAGGACAGGGTAAAGCACGAGCAGTACTTC.

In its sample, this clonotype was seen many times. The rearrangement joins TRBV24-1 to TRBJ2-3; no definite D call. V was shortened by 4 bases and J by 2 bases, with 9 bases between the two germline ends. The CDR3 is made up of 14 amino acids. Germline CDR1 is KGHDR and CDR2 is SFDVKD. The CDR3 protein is CATSDWTATDTQYF. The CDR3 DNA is TGTGCCACCAGTGACTGGACCGCCACAGATACGCAGTATTTT.

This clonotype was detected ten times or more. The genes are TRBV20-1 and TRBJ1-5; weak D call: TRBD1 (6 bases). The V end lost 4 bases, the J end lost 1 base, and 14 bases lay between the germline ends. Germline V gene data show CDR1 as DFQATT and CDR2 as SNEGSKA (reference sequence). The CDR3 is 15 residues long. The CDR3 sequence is CSANDRLWSNQPQHF. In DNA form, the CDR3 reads TGCAGTGCTAACGACAGGCTGTGGAGCAATCAGCCCCAGCATTTT.

The CDR3 loop reads CASSVMGPGFQETQYF. The CDR3 DNA follows: TGTGCCAGCAGCGTTATGGGACCAGGATTCCAAGAGACCCAGTACTTC. The chain employs TRBV9 and TRBJ2-5, with D perhaps given as TRBD1 or TRBD2 (5 bases each). The CDR3 runs 16 residues. CDR1 is SGDLS, CDR2 YYNGEE, per germline. Trimming shortened V by 2 bases and J by 1 base, and 15 bases separated the two germline ends.

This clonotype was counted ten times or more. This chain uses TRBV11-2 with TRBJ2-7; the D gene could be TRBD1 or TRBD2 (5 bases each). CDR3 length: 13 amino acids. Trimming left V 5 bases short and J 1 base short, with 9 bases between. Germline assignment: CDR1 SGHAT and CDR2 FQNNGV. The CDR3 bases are TGTGCCAGCAGCCTCGGGGCTTCCTACGAGCAGTACTTC. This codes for CASSLGASYEQYF.

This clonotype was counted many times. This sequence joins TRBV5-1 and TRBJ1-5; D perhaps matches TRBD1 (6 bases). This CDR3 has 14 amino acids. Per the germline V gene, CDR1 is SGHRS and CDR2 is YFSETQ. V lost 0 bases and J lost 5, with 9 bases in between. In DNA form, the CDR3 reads TGCGCCAGCAGCTTGGGCCCAGGGGATCAGCCCCAGCATTTT. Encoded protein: CASSLGPGDQPQHF.

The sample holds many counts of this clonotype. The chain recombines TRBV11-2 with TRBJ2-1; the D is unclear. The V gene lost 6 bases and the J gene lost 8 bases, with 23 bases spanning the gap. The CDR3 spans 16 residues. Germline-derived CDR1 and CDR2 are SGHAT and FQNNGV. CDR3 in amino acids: CASSPRHSPRMDEQFF. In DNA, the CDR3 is TGTGCCAGCAGTCCCAGGCACAGCCCCCGAATGGATGAGCAGTTCTTC.